Sequencing of this T cell receptor beta chain was carried out in a study of CD8 T cells in ankylosing spondylitis. Study results and limitations: Ankylosing spondylitis blood seemed to carry a telltale TCR beta motif made of about 8 highly homologous variants. A number of the motif variants had already been described in reactive arthritis synovial fluid and blood. Peripheral blood samples showed relatively rare disease-linked clones, and these clones were CD8+. In ankylosing spondylitis patients, matched synovial fluid reportedly showed significant enrichment of disease-linked clones.

This clonotype was found many times. Its specificity is unknown. Construction of TCR beta libraries was performed using quantitative 5'-RACE with molecular barcodes. TCRdb reprocessed the 5' RACE reads via MiXCR and lists one record per CDR3 protein. Of tens of thousands of distinct CDR3 sequences detected, about 8.3% appear once; the ten largest clones hold approximately 30%. Losses at the gene ends were 4 bases for V and 2 bases for J; bases not matched to a gene: 6. The CDR3 sequence is 14 residues long. The germline CDR1 and CDR2 sequences are SGHRS and YFSETQ. This sequence joins TRBV5-1 and TRBJ2-7; TRBD1 aligns across 7 bases. This TCR derives from a male donor with ankylosing spondylitis. Source material: blood, either unsorted or a sorted T cell fraction (not recorded which). The CDR3 bases are TGCGCCAGCAGCCTTCCAGGGGGAACCTACGAGCAGTACTTC. Translation gives CASSLPGGTYEQYF.